This TCR beta chain was observed in a study of identical twins. Through template switching, a universal primer site was introduced, and the cDNA contained unique molecular identifiers. Using its own MiXCR run on the 5' RACE reads, TCRdb lists one record per CDR3 protein. The table lists roughly 500,000 distinct CDR3 sequences, 22% of them singletons. Notes on the study in general: Models underestimated TCR alpha sharing (out-of-frame) in monozygotic twins.

For this clonotype: Its antigen remains unidentified.

The CDR3 runs to 13 residues. The junction had 0 bases not matched to a gene; V was cut back by 6 bases and J by 2 bases. The sample also formed part of further work on T cells expressing NK-cell markers.

The TCR originated in a woman aged 18-29 years in good health. Sequencing input: CD4+ T cells sorted from blood. The chain has TRBV12-3 or TRBV12-4 and TRBJ2-7; 11 nucleotides line up with TRBD1. CDR3 DNA: TGTGCCAGCAGGGGACAGGGGGCCTACGAGCAGTACTTC. Protein sequence: CASRGQGAYEQYF.